What follows are 6 T cell receptor beta chains derived from one specimen sequenced in a study of blood T cell repertoires in COVID-19. Only in-frame clones appear in the TCRdb table, and some are missing; sequencing was by immunoSEQ multiplex PCR. The repertoire consists of about 130,000 clones, with around four fifths occurring once and the leading ten covering roughly 2.2%. Sequences were obtained from PBMCs or T cells enriched from blood (not recorded which). These receptors all come from a man aged 35 to 55 with acute COVID-19.

This clone appeared once. This rearrangement joins TRBV18 to TRBJ1-2, with 9 bases that match TRBD1. With 3 bases clipped from V and 5 bases from J, the junction kept 7 bases outside the gene matches. The CDR3 spans 15 residues. CDR1 and CDR2 from the germline V gene are KGHSH and LQKENI. This CDR3 is CASSPRTGEVYGYTF. DNA for the CDR3: TGTGCCAGCTCACCCAGGACAGGGGAGGTGTATGGCTACACCTTC.

Regarding this clone: Since no conserved phenylalanine or tryptophan closes the CDR3, a read error is the likely cause. The DNA is omitted, as the CDR3 cannot be located on it reliably, and the CDR3 follows TCRdb's listing. This chain connects TRBV9 to TRBJ2-7; the table assigns TRBD2, which was not confirmed against the DNA. Germline lookup yields CDR1 SGDLS and CDR2 YYNGEE. The CDR3 extends over 13 residues, inclusive of both ends. Here the CDR3 reads CASSVTGLAGTST.

This clone was seen more than once but under ten times. The CDR3 coding sequence is TGTGCCAGTAGTATAGGGGGGCAAACTGAAGCTTTCTTT. Amino acids: CASSIGGQTEAFF. This chain joins TRBV19 and TRBJ1-1, with D possibly being TRBD1 (6 bases). V was shortened by 1 base and J by 5 bases, with 8 bases between the two germline ends. The CDR3 totals 13 residues. The germline CDR1 and CDR2 sequences are LNHDA and SQIVND (reference sequence).

The chain links TRBV27 to TRBJ1-6, with TRBD1 as a possible D gene (6 bases). The CDR3 has 14 amino acids. CDR1 is MNHEY, CDR2 SMNVEV, per germline (reference sequence). Deletions cut 8 bases from V and 5 bases from J, with 13 bases between. DNA of the CDR3: TGTGCCAGCTCGGACAGACCAAATAATTCACCCCTCCACTTT. Translating it yields CASSDRPNNSPLHF.

V gene TRBV30 combines with J gene TRBJ1-1; weak D call: TRBD1 (6 bases). The CDR3 has 13 amino acids. Germline CDR1 reads GTSNPN; CDR2 reads SVGIG (reference sequence). Deletions cut 6 bases from V and 1 base from J, with 12 bases between. CDR3 DNA: TGTGCCTGCCCGGACAGTACGAACACTGAAGCTTTCTTT. This sequence encodes CACPDSTNTEAFF.

This clone was seen only a few times. The chain couples TRBV11-2 to TRBJ2-7; TRBD2 might be the D (5 bases). The ends were cut back, 5 bases at V and 3 bases at J, with 20 bases in the middle. This CDR3 has 16 amino acids. Germline V gene data show CDR1 as SGHAT and CDR2 as FQNNGV. For the CDR3, the DNA is TGTGCCAGCAGCGTACTCGGGGAACTGTCTATCTACGAGCAGTACTTC. It is translated as CASSVLGELSIYEQYF.